These 11 T cell receptor beta chains were sequenced from one sample in a study of shared clonotypes between healthy human individuals. TCRdb's table, derived via immunoSEQ multiplex PCR, lists solely in-frame clones and lacks some. Among about 510,000 clones listed, almost 97% were seen once. Sequenced material: naive CD4+ T cells sorted from blood. The sample's subset: CD45RA+ positively selected. The source is a woman in her thirties in good health.

This chain joins TRBV15 and TRBJ1-1; D unclear. Germline CDR1 is LNHNV and CDR2 is YYDKDF (reference sequence). The CDR3 runs to 13 residues. Trimming pared 4 bases from V and 0 bases from J, leaving 6 bases between. CDR3 DNA: TGTGCCACCAGCACCGGACTGAACACTGAAGCTTTCTTT. This sequence encodes CATSTGLNTEAFF.

The chain links TRBV29-1 to TRBJ1-1; D is uncertain. The CDR3 has 11 residues. Germline V lookup: CDR1 SQVTM, CDR2 ANQGSEA. The ends were cut back, 6 bases at V and 7 bases at J, with 12 bases in the middle. The chain's CDR3 is CSVARGGEAFF. CDR3 DNA: TGCAGCGTGGCCCGCGGCGGTGAAGCTTTCTTT.

V gene TRBV6-6 combines with J gene TRBJ2-2; D is possibly TRBD1 or TRBD2 (5 bases each). The germline CDR1 and CDR2 sequences are MNHNY and SVGAGI (reference sequence). Trimming removed 0 bases from V and 7 bases from J, with 15 bases in between. This CDR3 is built from 16 residues. As DNA, the CDR3 is TGTGCCAGCAGTTACTCCAGGGAGATTGGGCACGGGGAGCTGTTTTTT. Translation: CASSYSREIGHGELFF.

CDR3 DNA: TGTGCCAGCAGCCCCCGACAGGGAGGGACAGATACGCAGTATTTT. Translated: CASSPRQGGTDTQYF. The genes are TRBV7-9 and TRBJ2-3; D tentatively reads TRBD1 or TRBD2 (7 bases each). CDR1 is SEHNR, CDR2 FQNEAQ, per germline (reference sequence). V lost 5 bases, J lost 3 bases, and 15 bases lay in between. The CDR3 contains 15 residues.

The rearrangement uses TRBV21-1 and TRBJ2-1; TRBD2 is the table's D call, not checked against the DNA. TRBV21-1 is a pseudogene locus. CDR3 length: 16 amino acids. The CDR3 DNA reads as TGTGCCAGCAGCGCCGTCAAGCGGAACTCCTACAATGAGCAGTTCTTC. It yields the protein CASSAVKRNSYNEQFF.

This clone was seen only once. CDR3 in amino acids: CASSLGLAGRAEQFF. The CDR3 coding sequence is TGTGCCAGCAGCTTAGGACTAGCGGGGCGGGCTGAGCAGTTCTTC. J is TRBJ2-1 and V is TRBV11-2; 11 nucleotides align to TRBD2. The CDR3 totals 15 residues. The germline V gene encodes CDR1 SGHAT and CDR2 FQNNGV. Trimming took 1 base from V and 9 from J; bases not matched to a gene: 5.

This clone was seen a single time. The chain uses TRBV7-6 and TRBJ2-3; unclear D gene. The ends were cut back, 0 bases at V and 2 bases at J, with 12 bases in the middle. This CDR3 has 16 residues. Germline CDR1 reads SGHVS; CDR2 reads FNYEAQ. CDR3 amino acids: CASSLAATQLTDTQYF. CDR3 nucleotide sequence: TGTGCCAGCAGCTTAGCGGCAACACAGCTCACAGATACGCAGTATTTT.

This chain connects TRBV5-8 to TRBJ2-5, with 10 bases fitting TRBD1. The germline V gene has CDR1 SGHTS and CDR2 YDEGEE. The J segment lost 5 bases and the V segment lost 4 bases, leaving 8 bases of the junction unmatched. The CDR3 length is 15 residues. CDR3 protein: CASSGGTGVGETQYF. CDR3 nucleotide sequence: TGTGCCAGCAGCGGGGGGACAGGGGTCGGTGAGACCCAGTACTTC. The whole variable domain, filled in from reference TRBV5-8 and TRBJ2-5, reads EAGVTQSPTHLIKTRGQQATLRCSPISGHTSVYWYQQALGLGLQFLLWYDEGEERNRGNFPPRFSGRQFPNYSSELNVNALELEDSALYLCASSGGTGVGETQYFGPGTRLLVL.

V usage is TRBV2 and J usage is TRBJ1-6; D gene unclear. The germline V gene encodes CDR1 SNHLY and CDR2 FYNNEI. This CDR3 comprises 12 residues. The V end lost 4 bases, the J end lost 5 bases, and 3 bases lay between the germline ends. DNA for the CDR3: TGTGCCAGCAGTGTAAATAATTCACCCCTCCACTTT. It specifies CASSVNNSPLHF.

The count of this clone is one. V and J are TRBV5-1 and TRBJ1-3; D is unresolved. Trimming left V 7 bases short and J 4 bases short, with 6 bases between. The CDR3 runs to 11 residues. Looked up from germline, CDR1 is SGHRS and CDR2 is YFSETQ. CDR3 residues: CASSTGNTIYF. The CDR3 DNA sequence: TGCGCCAGCTCCACCGGAAACACCATATATTTT.

The V and J genes are TRBV7-6 and TRBJ2-1; 9 positions match TRBD2. V trimming: 5 bases; J trimming: 0 bases; junction bases outside the gene matches: 8. Germline V CDR1 and CDR2: SGHVS, FNYEAQ. There are 17 residues in the CDR3. This CDR3 is CASSPNAGGSSYNEQFF. CDR3 nucleotide sequence: TGTGCCAGCAGCCCAAACGCGGGAGGGAGCTCCTACAATGAGCAGTTCTTC.